This T cell receptor (beta chain) was obtained from a study of cytomegalovirus exposure and HLA in healthy donors. The CDR3 loop spans 15 amino acids. V shed 10 bases and J shed 1 base, with 17 bases lying between them. The germline gives CDR1 MNHNS, CDR2 SASEGT. The study ran its PCR with 60 Vbeta and 13 Jbeta primers. Clones were read by immunoSEQ multiplex PCR, and TCRdb kept only the in-frame ones, dropping some. The sample contains around 200,000 clones, 83% of which appear only once. Only one count was recorded for this clone. This clonotype was sampled from a man over 45 in good health and CMV-seronegative. The rearrangement joins TRBV6-1 to TRBJ2-1; tentative D call: TRBD2 (5 bases). Sequenced sample: PBMCs. In nucleotides, the CDR3 is TGTGCCAAAAGACCCACGAGGGCATCCTACAATGAGCAGTTCTTC. The encoded protein is CAKRPTRASYNEQFF.